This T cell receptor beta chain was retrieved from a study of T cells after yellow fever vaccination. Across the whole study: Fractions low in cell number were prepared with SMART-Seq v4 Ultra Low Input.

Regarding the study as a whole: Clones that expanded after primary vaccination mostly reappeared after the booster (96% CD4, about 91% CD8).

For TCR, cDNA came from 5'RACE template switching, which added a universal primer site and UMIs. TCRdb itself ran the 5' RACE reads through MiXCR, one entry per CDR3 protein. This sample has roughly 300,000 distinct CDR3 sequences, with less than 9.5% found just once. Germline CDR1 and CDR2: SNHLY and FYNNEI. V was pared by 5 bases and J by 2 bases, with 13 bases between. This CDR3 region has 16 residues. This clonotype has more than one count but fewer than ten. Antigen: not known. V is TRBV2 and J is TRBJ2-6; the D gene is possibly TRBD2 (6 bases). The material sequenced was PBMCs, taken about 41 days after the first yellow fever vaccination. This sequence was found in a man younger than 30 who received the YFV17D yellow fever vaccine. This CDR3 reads CASSPLGGAGANVLTF. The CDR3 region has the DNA TGTGCCAGCAGTCCGCTGGGCGGGGCTGGGGCCAACGTCCTGACTTTC.